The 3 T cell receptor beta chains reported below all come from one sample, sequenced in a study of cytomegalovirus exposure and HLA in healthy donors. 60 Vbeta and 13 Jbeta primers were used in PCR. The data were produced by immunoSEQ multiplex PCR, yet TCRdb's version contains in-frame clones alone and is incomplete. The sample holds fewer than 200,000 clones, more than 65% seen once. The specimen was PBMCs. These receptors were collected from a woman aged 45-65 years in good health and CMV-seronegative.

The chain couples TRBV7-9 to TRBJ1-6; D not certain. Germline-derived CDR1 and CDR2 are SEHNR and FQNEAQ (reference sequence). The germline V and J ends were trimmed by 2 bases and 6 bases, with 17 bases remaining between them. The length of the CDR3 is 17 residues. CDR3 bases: TGTGCCAGCAGCTTATACGTGGGCGCGAGAAGTAATTCACCCCTCCACTTT. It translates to CASSLYVGARSNSPLHF.

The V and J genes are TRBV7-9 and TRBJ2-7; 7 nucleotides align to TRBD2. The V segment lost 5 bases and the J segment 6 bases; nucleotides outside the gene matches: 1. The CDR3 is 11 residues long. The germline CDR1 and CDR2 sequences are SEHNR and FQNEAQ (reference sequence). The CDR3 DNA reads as TGTGCCAGCAGCCCGGGGGGCGAGCAGTACTTC. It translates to CASSPGGEQYF.

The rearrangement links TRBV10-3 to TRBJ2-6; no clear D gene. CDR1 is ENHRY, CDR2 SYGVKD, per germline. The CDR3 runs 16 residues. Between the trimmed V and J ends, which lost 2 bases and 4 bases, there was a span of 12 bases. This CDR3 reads CAISETLRVGANVLTF. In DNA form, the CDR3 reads TGTGCCATCAGTGAGACTCTCCGGGTCGGGGCCAACGTCCTGACTTTC.